This note documents a single T cell receptor (beta chain) sequence. Libraries for TCR beta were made by quantitative 5'-RACE with molecular barcodes. TCRdb re-called the 5' RACE reads with MiXCR, one entry per CDR3 protein. The sample yields roughly 100,000 distinct CDR3 sequences, around 24% seen once. The data were obtained in a study of CD8 T cells in ankylosing spondylitis. From germline, CDR1 is MNHEY and CDR2 SMNVEV (reference sequence). The V gene lost 9 bases and the J gene lost 0 bases, with 9 bases spanning the gap. The CDR3 extends over 13 amino acids. The TCR comes from a male donor with ankylosing spondylitis. The sequencing input was synovial fluid, either unsorted or a sorted T cell fraction (not recorded which). This chain joins TRBV27 and TRBJ2-1, with unresolved D. In DNA, the CDR3 is TGTGCCAGTAGGTTAAACTCCTACAATGAGCAGTTCTTC. This sequence encodes CASRLNSYNEQFF.